This T cell receptor (beta chain) was recorded in a study of shared T cell receptors in the human thymus. Assay used: immunoSEQ multiplex PCR; TCRdb lists only in-frame clones, some missing. The sample yields 720,000 or so clones, 70% to 90% seen once. V lost 8 bases to trimming and J lost 7 bases; unmatched junction nucleotides: 7. This CDR3 has 14 residues. This sample was also put to use in a study of human thymus T cells. From that study: It was from resections taken during corrective heart surgery that the thymus tissue came. Thymic as well as blood repertoires seemed to favor certain V and J genes unevenly. Overlap was high between thymic repertoires from unrelated individuals, as reported in related research.

The V call is TRBV23-1, the J call TRBJ1-4; the match to TRBD1 covers 10 bases. TRBV23-1 falls under the ORF class, with uncertain function. This clonotype originated in a girl less than two years old with a congenital heart defect. Material for sequencing was thymocytes. This CDR3 reads CASYRQGAGEKLFF. The CDR3 region has the DNA TGCGCCAGCTACCGACAGGGGGCCGGTGAAAAACTGTTTTTT.